Reported below is one T cell receptor (beta chain). These data originate in a study of blood T cell repertoires in COVID-19. In the study overall: The United States, Italy and Spain supplied acute and convalescent COVID-19 samples. In each case, the material was cDNA or gDNA derived from T cells, B-cell-depleted T cells, or PBMCs.

Original processing notes: Estimated nucleated cell counts came from reference gene primer amplification. Here immunoSEQ multiplex PCR was the method, and the copy in TCRdb shows in-frame clones only, minus some. The V and J calls and the clone size are those of that table, but D and trimming were determined from the DNA. The repertoire consists of 180,000 or so clones, with around 80% occurring once and the leading ten covering approximately 2.9%. The sequenced sample was peripheral blood. The clonotype was recovered from an elderly woman with active or convalescent COVID-19.

The CDR3 protein is CASRPTGTRSETQYF. CDR3 DNA sequence: TGTGCCAGCAGACCCACTGGGACTAGATCAGAGACCCAGTACTTC. V is TRBV27 and J is TRBJ2-5, with 8 bases fitting TRBD2. Germline CDR1 MNHEY, CDR2 SMNVEV (reference sequence). The length of the CDR3 is 15 residues. With 6 bases clipped from V and 4 bases from J, the junction kept 10 bases outside the gene matches.